Listed below are T cell receptor beta chains from one sample, sequenced in a study of immune evolution from preneoplasia to lung adenocarcinoma. This table comes from immunoSEQ multiplex PCR, and its TCRdb copy is limited to in-frame clones, with some not included. Of over 4,500 clones in the sample, around 79% were seen once. The sample taken for sequencing was FFPE normal lung tissue adjacent to the tumor. The receptors were gathered from a person between 55 and 69 years old with lung adenocarcinoma. Each CDR3 is given with its conserved first and last residue. D genes are given only for firm matches. Only some rows state a clone size, as once, few, many or a class for expanded clones.

V: TRBV19
J: TRBJ1-6
D: NA
size: NA
DNA: TGTGCCAGTAGGGTACATCGGGGAAAGGAGACCTATAATTCACCCCTCCACTTT
CDR3: CASRVHRGKETYNSPLHF

V: TRBV21-1
J: TRBJ2-7
D: NA
size: NA
DNA: TGTGCCAGCAGCAAAGATGTATCCTACGAGCAGTACTTC
CDR3: CASSKDVSYEQYF

V: TRBV28
J: TRBJ1-2
D: NA
size: few
DNA: TGTGCCAGCAGTCCGCCTGGGTATGGCTACACCTTC
CDR3: CASSPPGYGYTF

V: TRBV9
J: TRBJ2-2
D: NA
size: NA
DNA: TGTGCCAGCAGCGCGGCTTTTGACCCGCGTTACACCGGGGAGCTGTTTTTT
CDR3: CASSAAFDPRYTGELFF

V: TRBV27
J: TRBJ2-1
D: NA
size: NA
DNA: TGTGCCAGCAGTTCGAGCTGGGGAGTTCGGATAGATGAGCAGTTCTTC
CDR3: CASSSSWGVRIDEQFF

V: TRBV28
J: TRBJ2-4
D: NA
size: NA
DNA: TGTGCCAGCAGTTTAGTGGGGGCGGGAAACATTCAGTACTTC
CDR3: CASSLVGAGNIQYF

V: TRBV28
J: TRBJ2-5
D: NA
size: NA
DNA: TGTGCCAGCAGTTTAGTCCGGTTTCTTACTTACCAAGAGACCCAGTACTTC
CDR3: CASSLVRFLTYQETQYF

V: TRBV18
J: TRBJ2-5
D: NA
size: few
DNA: TGTGCCAGCTCACAATTCGACGGAAAAGAGACCCAGTACTTC
CDR3: CASSQFDGKETQYF

V: TRBV28
J: TRBJ1-5
D: NA
size: NA
DNA: TGTGCCAGCAGTTTCGGGACCCCGGGGCAGCCCCAGCATTTT
CDR3: CASSFGTPGQPQHF

V: TRBV5-1
J: TRBJ1-5
D: NA
size: NA
DNA: TGCGCCAGCAGCTTGGAGGGTCTCCAGCCCCAGCATTTT
CDR3: CASSLEGLQPQHF

V: TRBV29-1
J: TRBJ2-5
D: NA
size: NA
DNA: TGCAGCGTTGTTTTAGTTCCCCAAGAGACCCAGTACTTC
CDR3: CSVVLVPQETQYF

V: TRBV7-2
J: TRBJ2-7
D: TRBD1
size: NA
DNA: TGTGCCAGCACCATTAACAGGGGGAGCTCCTACGAGCAGTACTTC
CDR3: CASTINRGSSYEQYF

V: TRBV4-1
J: TRBJ2-1
D: TRBD2
size: NA
DNA: TGCGCCAGCAGCCGGATCCCGGGACTAGCGGGGGGGGACAATGAGCAGTTCTTC
CDR3: CASSRIPGLAGGDNEQFF

V: TRBV29-1
J: TRBJ2-2
D: NA
size: NA
DNA: TGCAGCGTGTTGGAGGGGGAGGGGCCGAACACCGGGGAGCTGTTTTTT
CDR3: CSVLEGEGPNTGELFF

V: TRBV5-1
J: TRBJ2-7
D: NA
size: once
DNA: TGCGCCAGCAGTTCATCCTACGAGCAGTACTTC
CDR3: CASSSSYEQYF

V: TRBV18
J: TRBJ2-2
D: NA
size: NA
DNA: TGTGCCAGCTCACCACCGGGACTTAACACCGGGGAGCTGTTTTTT
CDR3: CASSPPGLNTGELFF

V: TRBV30
J: TRBJ1-2
D: TRBD1
size: NA
DNA: TGTGCCAGTGCGGACAGGCTACTAAACTATGGCTACACCTTC
CDR3: CASADRLLNYGYTF

V: TRBV7-8
J: TRBJ1-2
D: NA
size: NA
DNA: TGTGCCAGCAGTAAAAGAGGGGACTATGGCTACACCTTC
CDR3: CASSKRGDYGYTF

V: TRBV6-5
J: TRBJ1-6
D: NA
size: NA
DNA: TGTGCCAGCAGTGCCGGGGAATCACCCCTCCACTTT
CDR3: CASSAGESPLHF

V: TRBV10-3
J: TRBJ2-3
D: TRBD2
size: NA
DNA: TGTGCCATCAGTGATCAGGGAGGGTACACAGATACGCAGTATTTT
CDR3: CAISDQGGYTDTQYF